Below, one T cell receptor beta chain is given with its context. Sequencing ends 3 residues short of the CDR3 end; the germline J gene provides the rest. The source of the sample is a study of T cells in women clearing cervical HPV infection. Generated by immunoSEQ multiplex PCR, the TCRdb table keeps only in-frame clones and is missing some. The sample spans about 30,000 clones; the ten largest clones claim about 3.5%. In germline, CDR1 is SGHNT, CDR2 YENEEA. This CDR3 contains 15 residues. The ends lost 6 bases at V and 1 base at J; junction bases unmatched: 8. The sequenced sample consisted of blood buffy coat. This sequence originates from a woman between 18 and 70 years old with a cervical HPV16 infection that either progressed to CIN3+ or cleared (not recorded which). This chain links TRBV11-3 with TRBJ2-7, with TRBD1 matching over 8 bases. CDR3 protein: CASRSDRGLSYEQYF. Partial CDR3 DNA: TGTGCCAGCAGGTCCGACAGGGGCCTATCCTACGAG. Drawing the rest from reference TRBV11-3 and TRBJ2-7, the complete variable domain is EAGVVQSPRYKIIEKKQPVAFWCNPISGHNTLYWYLQNLGQGPELLIRYENEEAVDDSQLPKDRFSAERLKGVDSTLKIQPAELGDSAVYLCASRSDRGLSYEQYFGPGTRLTVT.